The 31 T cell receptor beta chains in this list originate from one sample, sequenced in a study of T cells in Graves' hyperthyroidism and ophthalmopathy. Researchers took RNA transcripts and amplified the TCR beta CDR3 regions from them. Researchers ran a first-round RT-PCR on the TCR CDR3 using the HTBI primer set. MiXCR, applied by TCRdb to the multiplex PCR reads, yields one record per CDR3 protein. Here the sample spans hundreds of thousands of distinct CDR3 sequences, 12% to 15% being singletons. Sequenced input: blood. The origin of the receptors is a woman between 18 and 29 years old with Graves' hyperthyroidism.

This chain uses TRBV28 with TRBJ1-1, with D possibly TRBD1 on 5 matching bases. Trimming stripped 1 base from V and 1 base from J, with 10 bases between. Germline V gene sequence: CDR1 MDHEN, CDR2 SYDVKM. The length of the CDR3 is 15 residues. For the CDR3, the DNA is TGTGCCAGCAGTTTATTAAGGGGCGAGAACACTGAAGCTTTCTTT. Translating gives CASSLLRGENTEAFF.

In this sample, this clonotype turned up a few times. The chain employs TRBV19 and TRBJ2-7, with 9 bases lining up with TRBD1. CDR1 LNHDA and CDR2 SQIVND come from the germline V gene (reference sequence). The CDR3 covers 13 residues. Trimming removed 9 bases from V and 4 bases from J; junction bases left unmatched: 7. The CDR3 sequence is CASRRQGDYEQYF. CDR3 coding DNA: TGTGCCAGCCGTCGACAGGGGGATTACGAGCAGTACTTC.

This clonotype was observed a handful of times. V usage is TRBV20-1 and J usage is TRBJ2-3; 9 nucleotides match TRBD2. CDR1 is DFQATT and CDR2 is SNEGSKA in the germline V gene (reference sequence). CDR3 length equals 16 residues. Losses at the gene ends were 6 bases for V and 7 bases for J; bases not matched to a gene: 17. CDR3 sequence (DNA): TGCAGTGCCGACCCTCTCGGTAGCGGGAGAGGAAATACGCAGTATTTT. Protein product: CSADPLGSGRGNTQYF.

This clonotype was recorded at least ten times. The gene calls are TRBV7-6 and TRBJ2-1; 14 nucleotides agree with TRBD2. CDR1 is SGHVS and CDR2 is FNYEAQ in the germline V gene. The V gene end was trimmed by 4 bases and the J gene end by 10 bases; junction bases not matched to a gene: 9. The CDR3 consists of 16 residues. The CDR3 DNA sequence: TGTGCCAGCAGCTGGGGTGGGGGACTAGCGGGAGTGGAGCAGTTCTTC. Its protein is CASSWGGGLAGVEQFF.

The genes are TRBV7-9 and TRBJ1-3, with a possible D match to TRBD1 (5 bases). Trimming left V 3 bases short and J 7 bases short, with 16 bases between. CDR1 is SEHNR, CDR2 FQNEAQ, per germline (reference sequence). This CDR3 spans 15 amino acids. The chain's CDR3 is CASSFRDPLENTIYF. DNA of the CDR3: TGTGCCAGCAGCTTCCGGGACCCGCTCGAGAACACCATATATTTT.

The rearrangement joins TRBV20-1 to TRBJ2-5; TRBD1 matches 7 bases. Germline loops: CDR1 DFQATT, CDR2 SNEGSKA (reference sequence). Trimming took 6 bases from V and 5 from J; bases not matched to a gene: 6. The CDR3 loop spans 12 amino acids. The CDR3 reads CSAATRGETQYF. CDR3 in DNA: TGCAGTGCGGCCACCAGGGGGGAGACCCAGTACTTC.

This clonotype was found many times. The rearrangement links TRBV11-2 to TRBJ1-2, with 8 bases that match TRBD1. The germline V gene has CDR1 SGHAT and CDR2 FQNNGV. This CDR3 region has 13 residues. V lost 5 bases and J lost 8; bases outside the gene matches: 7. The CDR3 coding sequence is TGTGCCAGCAGCCAGGACAGGGCGAGGGGCTACACCTTC. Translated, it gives CASSQDRARGYTF.

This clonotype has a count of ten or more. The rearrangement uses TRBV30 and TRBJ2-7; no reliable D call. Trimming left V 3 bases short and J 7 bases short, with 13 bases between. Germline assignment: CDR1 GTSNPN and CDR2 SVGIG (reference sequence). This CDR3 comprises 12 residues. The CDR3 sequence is CAWRPSTGEQYF. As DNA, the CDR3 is TGTGCCTGGAGGCCCTCGACCGGGGAGCAGTACTTC.

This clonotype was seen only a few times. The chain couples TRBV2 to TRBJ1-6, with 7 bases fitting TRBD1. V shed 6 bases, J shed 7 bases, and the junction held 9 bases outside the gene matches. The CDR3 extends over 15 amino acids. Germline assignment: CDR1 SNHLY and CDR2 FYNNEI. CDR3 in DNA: TGTGCCAGCAGGCCGACAGGGTTAAGCAATTCACCCCTCCACTTT. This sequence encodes CASRPTGLSNSPLHF.

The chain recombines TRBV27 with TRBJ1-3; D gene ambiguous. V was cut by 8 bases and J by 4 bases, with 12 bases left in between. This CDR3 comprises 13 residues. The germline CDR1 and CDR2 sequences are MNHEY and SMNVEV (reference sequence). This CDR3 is CASALAAGNTIYF. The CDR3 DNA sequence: TGTGCCAGCGCCTTGGCAGCCGGAAACACCATATATTTT.

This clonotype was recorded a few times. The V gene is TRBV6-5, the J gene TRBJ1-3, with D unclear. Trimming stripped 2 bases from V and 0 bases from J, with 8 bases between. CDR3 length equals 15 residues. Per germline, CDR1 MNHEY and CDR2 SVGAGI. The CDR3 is CASSYLGSSGNTIYF. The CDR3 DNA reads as TGTGCCAGCAGTTACCTCGGGTCCTCTGGAAACACCATATATTTT.

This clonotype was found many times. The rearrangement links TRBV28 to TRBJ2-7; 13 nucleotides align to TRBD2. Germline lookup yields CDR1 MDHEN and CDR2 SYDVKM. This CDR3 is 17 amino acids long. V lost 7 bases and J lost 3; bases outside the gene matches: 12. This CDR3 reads CASTRAGLAGRDYEQYF. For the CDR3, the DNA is TGTGCCAGCACCAGAGCGGGACTAGCGGGACGGGACTACGAGCAGTACTTC.

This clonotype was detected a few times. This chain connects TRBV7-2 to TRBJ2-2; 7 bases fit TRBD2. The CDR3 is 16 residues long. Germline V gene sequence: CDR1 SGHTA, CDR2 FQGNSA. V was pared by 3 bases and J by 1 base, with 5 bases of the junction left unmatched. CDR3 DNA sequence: TGTGCCAGCAGCTTCAGGGCTAGCGGGAACACCGGGGAGCTGTTTTTT. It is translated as CASSFRASGNTGELFF.

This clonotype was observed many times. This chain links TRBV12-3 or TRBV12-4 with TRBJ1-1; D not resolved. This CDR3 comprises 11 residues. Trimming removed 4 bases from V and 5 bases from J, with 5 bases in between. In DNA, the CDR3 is TGTGCCAGCAGTTCAAGGACTGAAGCTTTCTTT. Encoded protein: CASSSRTEAFF.

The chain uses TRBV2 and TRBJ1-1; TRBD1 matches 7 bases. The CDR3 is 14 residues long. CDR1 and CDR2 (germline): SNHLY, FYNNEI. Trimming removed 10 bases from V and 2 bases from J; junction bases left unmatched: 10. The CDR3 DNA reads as TGTGCCAACAGCCCCGACAGGGTCAACACTGAAGCTTTCTTT. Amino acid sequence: CANSPDRVNTEAFF.

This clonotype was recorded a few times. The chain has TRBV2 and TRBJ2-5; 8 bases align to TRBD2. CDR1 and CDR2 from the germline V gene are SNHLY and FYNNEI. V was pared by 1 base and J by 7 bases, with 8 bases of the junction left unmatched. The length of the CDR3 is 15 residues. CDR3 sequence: CASSEVLSGKGTQYF. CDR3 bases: TGTGCCAGCAGTGAAGTACTTAGCGGGAAAGGGACCCAGTACTTC.

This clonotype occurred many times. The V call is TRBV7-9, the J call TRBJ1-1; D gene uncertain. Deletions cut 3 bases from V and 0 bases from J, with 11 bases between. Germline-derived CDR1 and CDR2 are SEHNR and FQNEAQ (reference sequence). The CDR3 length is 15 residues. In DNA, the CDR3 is TGTGCCAGCAGCTTGGGGATCCAAATGAACACTGAAGCTTTCTTT. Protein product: CASSLGIQMNTEAFF.

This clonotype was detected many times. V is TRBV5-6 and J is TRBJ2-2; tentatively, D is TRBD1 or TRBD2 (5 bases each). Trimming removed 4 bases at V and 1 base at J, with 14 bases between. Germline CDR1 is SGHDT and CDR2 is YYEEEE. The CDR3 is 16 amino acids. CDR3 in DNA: TGTGCCAGCAGCGGAGGCGAGGGGAGGAACACCGGGGAGCTGTTTTTT. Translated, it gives CASSGGEGRNTGELFF.

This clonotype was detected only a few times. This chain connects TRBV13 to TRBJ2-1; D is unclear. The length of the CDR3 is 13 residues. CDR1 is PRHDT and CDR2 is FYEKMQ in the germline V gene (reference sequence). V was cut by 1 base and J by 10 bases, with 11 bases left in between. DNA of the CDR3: TGTGCCAGCAGCTTAGACCGAGACGAGGAGCAGTTCTTC. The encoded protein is CASSLDRDEEQFF.

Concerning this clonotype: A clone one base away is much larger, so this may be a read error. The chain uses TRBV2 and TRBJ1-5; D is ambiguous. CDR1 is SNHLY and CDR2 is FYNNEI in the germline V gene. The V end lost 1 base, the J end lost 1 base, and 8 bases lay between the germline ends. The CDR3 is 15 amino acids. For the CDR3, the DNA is TGTGCCAGCAGTGAAGACAAACAGAGCAATCAGCCCCAGCATTTT. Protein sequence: CASSEDKQSNQPQHF.

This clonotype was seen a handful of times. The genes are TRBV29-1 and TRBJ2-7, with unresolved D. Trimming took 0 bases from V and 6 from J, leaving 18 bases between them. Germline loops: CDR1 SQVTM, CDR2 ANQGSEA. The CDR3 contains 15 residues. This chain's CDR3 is CSVEDRQESSFEQYF. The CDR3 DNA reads TGCAGCGTTGAAGATCGCCAGGAATCCTCTTTCGAGCAGTACTTC.

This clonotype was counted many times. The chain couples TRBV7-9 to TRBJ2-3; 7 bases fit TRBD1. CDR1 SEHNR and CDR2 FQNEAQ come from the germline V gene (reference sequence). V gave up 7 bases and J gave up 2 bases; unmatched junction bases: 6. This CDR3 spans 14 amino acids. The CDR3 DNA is TGTGCCAGCAACACAGGGGCGAACACAGATACGCAGTATTTT. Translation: CASNTGANTDTQYF. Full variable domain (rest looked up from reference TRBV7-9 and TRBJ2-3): DTGVSQNPRHKITKRGQNVTFRCDPISEHNRLYWYRQTLGQGPEFLTYFQNEAQLEKSRLLSDRFSAERPKGSFSTLEIQRTEQGDSAMYLCASNTGANTDTQYFGPGTRLTVL.

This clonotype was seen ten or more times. The CDR3 DNA sequence: TGTGCCAGCACTCTTGGACAGAACAATGAGCAGTTCTTC. This codes for CASTLGQNNEQFF. The chain combines TRBV12-3 or TRBV12-4 with TRBJ2-1; TRBD1 is a possible D gene (6 bases). Trimming took off 7 bases at V and 5 bases at J, with 12 bases between the two ends. This CDR3 contains 13 residues.

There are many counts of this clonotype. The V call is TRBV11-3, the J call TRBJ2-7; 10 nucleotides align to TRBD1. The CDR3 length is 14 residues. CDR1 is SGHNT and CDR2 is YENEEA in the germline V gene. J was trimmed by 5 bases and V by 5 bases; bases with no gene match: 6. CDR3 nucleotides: TGTGCCAGCAGCCTACCCGGGACAGGGGACGAGCAGTACTTC. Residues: CASSLPGTGDEQYF.

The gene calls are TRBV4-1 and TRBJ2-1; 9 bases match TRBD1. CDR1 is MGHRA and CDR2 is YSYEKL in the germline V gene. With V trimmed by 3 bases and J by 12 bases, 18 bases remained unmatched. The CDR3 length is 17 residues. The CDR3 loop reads CASSQVLPGQGGSRQFF. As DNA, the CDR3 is TGCGCCAGCAGCCAGGTGCTACCGGGACAGGGAGGTTCTAGGCAGTTCTTC.

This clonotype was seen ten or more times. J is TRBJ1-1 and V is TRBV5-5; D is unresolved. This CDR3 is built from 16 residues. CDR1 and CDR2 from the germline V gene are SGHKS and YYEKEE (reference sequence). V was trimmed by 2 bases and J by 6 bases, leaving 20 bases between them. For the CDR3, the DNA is TGTGCCAGCAGCTTTTCGTTCCACCCCCCTTCGGCTGAAGCTTTCTTT. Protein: CASSFSFHPPSAEAFF.

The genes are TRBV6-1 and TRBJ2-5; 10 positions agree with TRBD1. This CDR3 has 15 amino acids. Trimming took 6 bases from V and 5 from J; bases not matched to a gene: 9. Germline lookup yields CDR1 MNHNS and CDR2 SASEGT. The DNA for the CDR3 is TGTGCCAGCAGCGAGACAGGGGGCGCATGGGAGACCCAGTACTTC. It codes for CASSETGGAWETQYF.

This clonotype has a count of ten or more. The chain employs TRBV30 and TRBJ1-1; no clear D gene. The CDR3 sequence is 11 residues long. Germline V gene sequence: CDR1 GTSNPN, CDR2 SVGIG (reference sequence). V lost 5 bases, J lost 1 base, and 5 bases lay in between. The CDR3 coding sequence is TGTGCCTGGGGACGGAACACTGAAGCTTTCTTT. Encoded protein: CAWGRNTEAFF.

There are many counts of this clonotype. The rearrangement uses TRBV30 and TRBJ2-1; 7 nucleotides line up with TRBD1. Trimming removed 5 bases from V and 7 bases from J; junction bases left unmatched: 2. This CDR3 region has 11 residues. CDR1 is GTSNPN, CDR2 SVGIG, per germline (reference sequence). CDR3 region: CAWDRVNEQFF. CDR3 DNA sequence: TGTGCCTGGGACAGGGTAAATGAGCAGTTCTTC.

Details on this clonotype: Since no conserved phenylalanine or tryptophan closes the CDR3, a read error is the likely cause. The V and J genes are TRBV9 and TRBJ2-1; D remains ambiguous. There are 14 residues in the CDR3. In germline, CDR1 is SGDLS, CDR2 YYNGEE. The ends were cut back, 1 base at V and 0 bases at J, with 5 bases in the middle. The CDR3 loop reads CASSVYSSYNEQFL. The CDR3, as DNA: TGTGCCAGCAGCGTATATAGCTCCTACAATGAGCAGTTCCTC.

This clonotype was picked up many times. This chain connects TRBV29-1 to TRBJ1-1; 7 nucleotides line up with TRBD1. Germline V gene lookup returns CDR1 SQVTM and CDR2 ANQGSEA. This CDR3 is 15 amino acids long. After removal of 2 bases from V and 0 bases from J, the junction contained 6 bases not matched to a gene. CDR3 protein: CSVETQGYMNTEAFF. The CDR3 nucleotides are TGCAGCGTTGAAACACAGGGGTACATGAACACTGAAGCTTTCTTT. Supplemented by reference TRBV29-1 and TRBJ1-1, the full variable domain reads SAVISQKPSRDICQRGTSLTIQCQVDSQVTMMFWYRQQPGQSLTLIATANQGSEATYESGFVIDKFPISRPNLTFSTLTVSNMSPEDSSIYLCSVETQGYMNTEAFFGQGTRLTVV.